This T cell receptor (beta chain) stems from a study of human T cells and chemical hapten exposure. TCRdb redid the calling of the RACE reads with MiXCR, one entry per CDR3 protein. The data show around 380,000 distinct CDR3 sequences, nearly 5% seen once. The time point here: patch test 1, 2 weeks after DPC sensitization. Stated treatment: therapeutic diphenylcyclopropenone sensitization with weekly scalp DPC. The donor pool consisted of alopecia patients aged 18 to 70 years, considered suitable for DPC. CDR1 MNHEY and CDR2 SVGEGT come from the germline V gene. Trimming pared 8 bases from V and 2 bases from J, leaving 10 bases between. This CDR3 is built from 13 residues.

The chain uses TRBV6-2 or TRBV6-3 and TRBJ1-5; weak D call: TRBD1 (5 bases). The TCR originated in a woman between 45 and 60 years old with alopecia areata. Some clones in this sample may be carry-over from other donors' samples. This specimen was whole blood, taken in connection with sensitization to the hapten diphenylcyclopropenone (DPC). The CDR3 DNA follows: TGTGCCAGCCAAGGGGCAGGCAATCAGCCCCAGCATTTT. Amino acids: CASQGAGNQPQHF.